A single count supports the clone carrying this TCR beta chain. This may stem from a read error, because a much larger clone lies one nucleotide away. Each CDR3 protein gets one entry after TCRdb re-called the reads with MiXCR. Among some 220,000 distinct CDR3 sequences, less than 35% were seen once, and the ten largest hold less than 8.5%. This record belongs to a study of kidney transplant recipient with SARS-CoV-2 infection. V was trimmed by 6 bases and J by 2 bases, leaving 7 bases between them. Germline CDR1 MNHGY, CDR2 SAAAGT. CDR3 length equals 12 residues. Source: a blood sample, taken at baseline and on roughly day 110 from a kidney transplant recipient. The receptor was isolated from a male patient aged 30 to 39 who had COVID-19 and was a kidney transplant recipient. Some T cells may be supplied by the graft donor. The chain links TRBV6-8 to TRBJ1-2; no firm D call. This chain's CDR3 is CASSGWNYGYTF. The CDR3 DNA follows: TGTGCCAGCAGCGGATGGAACTATGGCTACACCTTC.